Below, 14 T cell receptor beta chains from the same sample are listed, as sequenced in a study of type 1 and type 2 diabetes patients. The PCR template was genomic DNA. The TCR beta CDR3 region was amplified using 30 forward and 13 reverse primers. MiXCR was run by TCRdb on the multiplex PCR reads, yielding one entry per CDR3 protein. Found here are about 270,000 distinct CDR3 sequences, around 50% of them singletons; the top ten hold roughly 15%. Sample: peripheral blood mononuclear cells (PBMCs). These receptor sequences come from a young man with type 2 diabetes.

The chain carries TRBV2 and TRBJ2-3, with a possible D match to TRBD2 (6 bases). The CDR3 runs to 13 residues. V was pared by 6 bases and J by 5 bases, with 12 bases between. Germline CDR1 reads SNHLY; CDR2 reads FYNNEI. The DNA of the CDR3 is TGTGCCAGCAGCTTATCGGAGGGAGATACGCAGTATTTT. It encodes CASSLSEGDTQYF.

For the CDR3, the DNA is TGTGCCAGCAGCTTGACACAGGGAAACTATGGCTACACCTTC. Translating it yields CASSLTQGNYGYTF. This rearrangement joins TRBV7-9 to TRBJ1-2, with a weak D call TRBD1 (6 bases). Germline V CDR1 and CDR2: SEHNR, FQNEAQ (reference sequence). The CDR3 consists of 14 residues. Trimming stripped 3 bases from V and 2 bases from J, with 10 bases between. Based on the CDR3 plus reference TRBV7-9 and TRBJ1-2, the full variable domain is DTGVSQNPRHKITKRGQNVTFRCDPISEHNRLYWYRQTLGQGPEFLTYFQNEAQLEKSRLLSDRFSAERPKGSFSTLEIQRTEQGDSAMYLCASSLTQGNYGYTFGSGTRLTVV.

The CDR3 nucleotides are TGTGCCAGCGGTCGAGACAGGGGGCTTGAGCAGTACTTC. Its protein product is CASGRDRGLEQYF. The chain is built from TRBV12-3 or TRBV12-4 and TRBJ2-7, with 10 bases identical to TRBD1. There are 13 residues in the CDR3. The trim removed 8 bases at V and 7 bases at J, leaving 8 bases unmatched.

This rearrangement joins TRBV11-2 to TRBJ2-2, with D tentatively TRBD1 (6 bases). The CDR3 totals 17 residues. V lost 5 bases and J 5 bases, leaving 21 bases between the germline ends. The germline CDR1 and CDR2 sequences are SGHAT and FQNNGV. This CDR3 reads CASSPIRGTSKTGELFF. The CDR3 DNA follows: TGTGCCAGCAGCCCGATCAGGGGCACCTCTAAGACCGGGGAGCTGTTTTTT.

A word on this clonotype: An end of the junction differs from the germline gene, which may be a read error. The genes are TRBV20-1 and TRBJ2-7; D possibly corresponds to TRBD1 (6 bases). Germline V gene lookup returns CDR1 DFQATT and CDR2 SNEGSKA (reference sequence). The CDR3 runs 14 residues. The CDR3 protein is CNATLLGDIYEQYF. The CDR3 region has the DNA TGCAATGCTACCCTCTTGGGGGACATCTACGAGCAGTACTTC.

This clonotype was picked up many times. The chain employs TRBV10-3 and TRBJ1-1; possible D gene TRBD1, 5 bases. Trimming left V 6 bases short and J 3 bases short, with 11 bases between. Germline V gene sequence: CDR1 ENHRY, CDR2 SYGVKD. The CDR3 runs 13 residues. The CDR3 loop reads CAIRVRGDTEAFF. Here the CDR3 DNA reads TGTGCCATCAGAGTGCGGGGGGACACTGAAGCTTTCTTT.

Regarding this clonotype: A read error may produce the germline difference seen at one junction end. The rearrangement links TRBV20-1 to TRBJ2-7, with a possible D match to TRBD2 (6 bases). The V gene's germline CDR1 is DFQATT and CDR2 SNEGSKA (reference sequence). The CDR3 spans 10 residues. CDR3 nucleotides: TGCAGTGCTAAGGACTACGAGAAGTACTTC. Its translation: CSAKDYEKYF.

This rearrangement joins TRBV4-3 to TRBJ1-5; D is uncertain. The DNA end lines up better with TRBJ2-4; the J call may be wrong. Germline V lookup: CDR1 LGHNA, CDR2 YSLEER. The CDR3 has 14 amino acids. The CDR3 DNA reads as TGCGCCAGCAGCCAAACCCGTCTTAGAGACATTCAGTACTTC. It translates to CASSQTRLRDIQYF.

The genes are TRBV12-3 or TRBV12-4 and TRBJ2-1; 11 nucleotides align to TRBD2. The CDR3 contains 17 residues. The J segment lost 4 bases and the V segment lost 6 bases, leaving 11 bases of the junction unmatched. The CDR3 DNA sequence: TGTGCCAGCAGCAGTTTCCTGGGACTAGCGGATTACAATGAGCAGTTCTTC. It is translated as CASSSFLGLADYNEQFF.

The rearrangement links TRBV25-1 to TRBJ1-1; weak D call: TRBD1 (5 bases). The CDR3 is made up of 13 amino acids. Germline assignment: CDR1 MGHDK and CDR2 SYGVNS. Trimming cost V 6 bases and J 7 bases, with 15 bases left between them. In DNA, the CDR3 is TGTGCCAGCAGGGAGGCAGGGCAGAGTGAAGCTTTCTTT. It codes for CASREAGQSEAFF.

This chain joins TRBV19 and TRBJ2-7, with D unresolved. V was clipped by 1 base and J by 4 bases, with 11 bases between them. Germline CDR1 reads LNHDA; CDR2 reads SQIVND (reference sequence). The CDR3 is made up of 14 amino acids. CDR3 sequence (DNA): TGTGCCAGTAGTATAGGAGGATCCGGGTACGAGCAGTACTTC. Translation: CASSIGGSGYEQYF.

The chain is built from TRBV4-2 and TRBJ2-2; D may be TRBD1 (6 bases). This CDR3 is 18 amino acids long. The V and J ends lost 0 bases and 4 bases respectively, with 18 bases between them. Germline loops: CDR1 LGHNA, CDR2 YNFKEQ. The CDR3, as DNA: TGTGCCAGCAGCCAAGAGCCACAGGGTCCCACCGTCACCGGGGAGCTGTTTTTT. It translates to CASSQEPQGPTVTGELFF.

This clonotype was recorded a few times. This chain connects TRBV29-1 to TRBJ2-7; perhaps TRBD2 as D (5 bases). Germline CDR1 is SQVTM and CDR2 is ANQGSEA. The CDR3 runs 13 residues. Trimming removed 2 bases from V and 1 base from J, with 9 bases in between. The CDR3 here is CSVELADSYEQYF. The DNA for the CDR3 is TGCAGCGTTGAACTAGCAGATTCCTACGAGCAGTACTTC.

V gene TRBV11-2 combines with J gene TRBJ2-1; 10 nucleotides agree with TRBD2. CDR1 SGHAT and CDR2 FQNNGV come from the germline V gene. The CDR3 contains 17 residues. The V segment lost 4 bases and the J segment 6 bases; nucleotides outside the gene matches: 12. DNA for the CDR3: TGTGCCAGCAGCTCCCCACGGCTAGCGGGAGATGTCAATGAGCAGTTCTTC. Translation gives CASSSPRLAGDVNEQFF.